Each of the 17 T cell receptor beta chains below was sequenced from the same sample in a study of CD8+ T cells in alopecia areata. Reverse transcribed after extraction, RNA yielded cDNA as the sequencing template. The method was immunoSEQ multiplex PCR; TCRdb's version includes in-frame clones alone and lacks a portion of them. The repertoire holds some 150,000 clones, with 45% to 55% as singletons. Sequenced material: CD8+ T cells sorted from blood, taken at week 0. These receptors were taken from a human donor with alopecia areata.

This clone occurred a few times. V gene TRBV9 combines with J gene TRBJ2-6; TRBD1 might be the D (6 bases). Trimming stripped 3 bases from V and 1 base from J, with 8 bases between. Germline V gene lookup returns CDR1 SGDLS and CDR2 YYNGEE. The CDR3 loop spans 15 amino acids. The CDR3 sequence is CASSGTGSGANVLTF. The CDR3 bases are TGTGCCAGCAGCGGCACAGGGTCTGGGGCCAACGTCCTGACTTTC. Full variable domain (missing parts from reference TRBV9 and TRBJ2-6): DSGVTQTPKHLITATGQRVTLRCSPRSGDLSVYWYQQSLDQGLQFLIQYYNGEERAKGNILERFSAQQFPDLHSELNLSSLELGDSALYFCASSGTGSGANVLTFGAGSRLTVL.

V is TRBV29-1 and J is TRBJ2-3; the match to TRBD1 covers 7 bases. Germline CDR1 reads SQVTM; CDR2 reads ANQGSEA. The junction had 16 bases not matched to a gene; V was cut back by 6 bases and J by 4 bases. This CDR3 is built from 16 residues. The CDR3 protein is CSVMAQMRGLADTQYF. The CDR3 DNA sequence: TGCAGCGTGATGGCCCAAATGAGGGGGCTCGCAGATACGCAGTATTTT.

The chain combines TRBV27 with TRBJ2-7; 11 bases line up with TRBD1. V lost 11 bases to trimming and J lost 6 bases; unmatched junction nucleotides: 9. The CDR3 extends over 13 amino acids. CDR1 and CDR2 (germline): MNHEY, SMNVEV (reference sequence). For the CDR3, the DNA is TGTGCCGCCTGGACAGGGGGCTTGGGCGAGCAGTACTTC. It is translated as CAAWTGGLGEQYF.

This rearrangement joins TRBV4-1 to TRBJ1-2; a possible D gene is TRBD1 (6 bases). The CDR3 contains 14 residues. Germline assignment: CDR1 MGHRA and CDR2 YSYEKL. The V end was cut by 2 bases, the J end by 5 bases, with 12 bases between. CDR3 DNA sequence: TGCGCCAGCAGCCAAACAACAGGGACTTATGGCTACACCTTC. Translating it yields CASSQTTGTYGYTF.

This chain uses TRBV7-9 with TRBJ1-2; TRBD1 is a possible D gene (5 bases). Germline V gene data show CDR1 as SEHNR and CDR2 as FQNEAQ (reference sequence). The V and J ends lost 5 bases and 4 bases respectively, with 14 bases between them. The CDR3 runs to 14 residues. In DNA form, the CDR3 reads TGTGCCAGCAGCCCCAGGGAAAGGCTCTATGGCTACACCTTC. Translation gives CASSPRERLYGYTF. The full variable domain, its missing parts supplied by reference TRBV7-9 and TRBJ1-2, is DTGVSQNPRHKITKRGQNVTFRCDPISEHNRLYWYRQTLGQGPEFLTYFQNEAQLEKSRLLSDRFSAERPKGSFSTLEIQRTEQGDSAMYLCASSPRERLYGYTFGSGTRLTVV.

The chain uses TRBV30 and TRBJ1-2; tentative D call: TRBD1 (6 bases). Per germline, CDR1 GTSNPN and CDR2 SVGIG (reference sequence). CDR3 length equals 12 residues. V shed 5 bases and J shed 6 bases, with 13 bases lying between them. The CDR3 loop reads CAWLQGRDGYTF. The DNA for the CDR3 is TGTGCCTGGCTACAGGGACGGGATGGCTACACCTTC.

This clone has only a few counts. The chain's CDR3 is CSVFSATYEQYF. For the CDR3, the DNA is TGCAGCGTTTTTAGCGCTACCTACGAGCAGTACTTC. The chain employs TRBV29-1 and TRBJ2-7; D possibly corresponds to TRBD2 (5 bases). The germline V gene has CDR1 SQVTM and CDR2 ANQGSEA. The CDR3 covers 12 residues. Trimming cost V 5 bases and J 2 bases, with 10 bases left between them.

This chain connects TRBV4-1 to TRBJ2-3; 9 nucleotides match TRBD2. Trimming at V came to 0 bases and at J to 2 bases, leaving 9 bases not matched to a gene. Germline values: CDR1 MGHRA, CDR2 YSYEKL. The CDR3 runs to 18 residues. CDR3 sequence: CASSQDLAGNLPTDTQYF. In DNA form, the CDR3 reads TGCGCCAGCAGCCAAGATCTAGCGGGAAACCTACCCACAGATACGCAGTATTTT.

This clone was found a few times. The rearrangement links TRBV25-1 to TRBJ1-5; D might be TRBD1 (5 bases). V lost 4 bases and J lost 1, with 5 bases in between. From germline, CDR1 is MGHDK and CDR2 SYGVNS. There are 13 residues in the CDR3. The CDR3 here is CASSGGSNQPQHF. CDR3 DNA sequence: TGTGCCAGCAGTGGGGGGAGCAATCAGCCCCAGCATTTT.

The V and J genes are TRBV29-1 and TRBJ1-1; TRBD1 agrees at 7 bases. The CDR3 contains 13 residues. The trim removed 7 bases at V and 6 bases at J, leaving 11 bases unmatched. Germline values: CDR1 SQVTM, CDR2 ANQGSEA. CDR3 amino acids: CSAKTGYGPEAFF. The CDR3 DNA sequence: TGCAGCGCAAAGACAGGGTATGGCCCTGAAGCTTTCTTT.

This clone appeared once. This chain connects TRBV30 to TRBJ1-1; D gene ambiguous. The CDR3 has 9 residues. Germline loops: CDR1 GTSNPN, CDR2 SVGIG (reference sequence). Here the CDR3 reads CLLGTEAFF. The DNA for the CDR3 is TGTCTCCTAGGCACTGAAGCTTTCTTT.

The V and J genes are TRBV6-5 and TRBJ2-7; 10 bases match TRBD1. V dropped 6 bases and J dropped 6; count of bases not matched to a gene: 5. Germline V gene sequence: CDR1 MNHEY, CDR2 SVGAGI. The CDR3 is made up of 13 amino acids. CDR3: CASSPGTGVEQYF. CDR3 bases: TGTGCCAGCAGCCCCGGGACAGGGGTCGAGCAGTACTTC.

The sample holds a few counts of this clone. The chain uses TRBV6-4 and TRBJ2-5; 11 positions match TRBD2. The CDR3 spans 15 residues. The J segment lost 1 base and the V segment lost 5 bases, leaving 3 bases of the junction unmatched. Germline V gene lookup returns CDR1 MRHNA and CDR2 SNTAGT. As DNA, the CDR3 is TGTGCCAGCAGTACTAGCGGGGGCGGCCAAGAGACCCAGTACTTC. Protein sequence: CASSTSGGGQETQYF.

The chain employs TRBV18 and TRBJ2-5; D uncertain. Germline values: CDR1 KGHSH, CDR2 LQKENI. CDR3 length: 13 amino acids. V gave up 3 bases and J gave up 5 bases, with 10 bases separating them. The CDR3 nucleotides are TGTGCCAGCTCACCCCAGGAGTTTGAGACCCAGTACTTC. It encodes CASSPQEFETQYF.

The chain recombines TRBV19 with TRBJ1-1; no definite D call. With 9 bases removed from V and 5 bases from J, the gap between germline ends came to 13 bases. This CDR3 comprises 12 residues. Germline V gene sequence: CDR1 LNHDA, CDR2 SQIVND (reference sequence). CDR3 in amino acids: CASFGHGTEAFF. DNA of the CDR3: TGTGCCAGCTTCGGTCACGGTACTGAAGCTTTCTTT.

This chain uses TRBV15 with TRBJ2-3, with D perhaps matching TRBD1 or TRBD2 (5 bases each). V was pared by 5 bases and J by 0 bases, with 9 bases between. This CDR3 is 14 amino acids long. Looked up from germline, CDR1 is LNHNV and CDR2 is YYDKDF (reference sequence). CDR3 residues: CATSAEGSTDTQYF. CDR3 DNA: TGTGCCACCAGCGCCGAGGGGAGCACAGATACGCAGTATTTT.

The chain couples TRBV7-6 to TRBJ2-1, with D unclear. This CDR3 has 13 amino acids. Trimming stripped 1 base from V and 6 bases from J, with 7 bases between. Germline V lookup: CDR1 SGHVS, CDR2 FNYEAQ. DNA of the CDR3: TGTGCCAGCAGCTTAGGAACACGCAATGAGCAGTTCTTC. Its translation: CASSLGTRNEQFF.